This TCR beta chain originates from a study of OX40 agonist ivuxolimab in advanced cancers. Study-level background: Patients received ivuxolimab, an intravenous treatment, every 2 weeks at 0.01 to 10 mg/kg.

Trimming shortened V by 5 bases and J by 4 bases, and 9 bases separated the two germline ends. Germline loops: CDR1 SGHTA, CDR2 FQGNSA. The CDR3 is made up of 14 amino acids. The assay was immunoSEQ multiplex PCR, and TCRdb's table has in-frame clones only and misses some. The sample has 75,000 to 95,000 clones; more than 80% are singletons. Material: CD4+ or CD8+ T cells sorted from blood, obtained in a trial of the OX40 agonist ivuxolimab. The sequence was collected from an adult with an advanced solid tumor such as melanoma, head and neck, liver or kidney cancer. The J gene is TRBJ2-6, the V gene TRBV7-2; D is ambiguous. CDR3 bases: TGTGCCAGCAGCCGGTGGGTAGGGGCCAACGTCCTGACTTTC. Translated: CASSRWVGANVLTF.